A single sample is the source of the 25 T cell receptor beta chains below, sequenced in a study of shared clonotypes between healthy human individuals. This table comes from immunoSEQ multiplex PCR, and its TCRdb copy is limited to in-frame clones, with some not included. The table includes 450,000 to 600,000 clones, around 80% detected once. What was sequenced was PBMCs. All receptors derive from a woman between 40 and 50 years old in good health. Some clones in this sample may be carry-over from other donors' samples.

This chain's CDR3 is CSVVRTGNNGELFF. In nucleotides, the CDR3 is TGCAGCGTTGTTAGGACAGGAAACAACGGAGAGCTGTTTTTT. The V and J genes are TRBV29-1 and TRBJ2-2; 7 bases fit TRBD1. The germline V gene encodes CDR1 SQVTM and CDR2 ANQGSEA. V was clipped by 4 bases and J by 11 bases; unmatched bases: 13. This CDR3 is built from 14 residues.

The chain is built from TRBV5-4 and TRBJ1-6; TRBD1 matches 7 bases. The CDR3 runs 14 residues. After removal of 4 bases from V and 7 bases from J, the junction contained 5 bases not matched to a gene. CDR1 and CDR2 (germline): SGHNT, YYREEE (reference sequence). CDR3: CASSQTGSNSPLHF. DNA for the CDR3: TGTGCCAGCAGCCAGACAGGGTCCAATTCACCCCTCCACTTT.

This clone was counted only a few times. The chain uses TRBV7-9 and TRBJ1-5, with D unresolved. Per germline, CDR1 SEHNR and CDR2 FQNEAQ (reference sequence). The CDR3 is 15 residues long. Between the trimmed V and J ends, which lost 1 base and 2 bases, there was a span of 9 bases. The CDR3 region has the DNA TGTGCCAGCAGCTTAGATTTGGGTGGCAATCAGCCCCAGCATTTT. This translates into CASSLDLGGNQPQHF.

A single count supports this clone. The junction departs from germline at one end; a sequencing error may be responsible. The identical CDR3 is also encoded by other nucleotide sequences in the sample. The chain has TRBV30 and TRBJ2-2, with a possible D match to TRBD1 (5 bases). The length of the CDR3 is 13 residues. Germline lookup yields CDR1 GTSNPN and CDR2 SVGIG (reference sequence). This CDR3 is CAWSIREVGELFF. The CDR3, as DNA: TGCGCCTGGAGTATCAGGGAAGTGGGTGAGCTGTTTTTT.

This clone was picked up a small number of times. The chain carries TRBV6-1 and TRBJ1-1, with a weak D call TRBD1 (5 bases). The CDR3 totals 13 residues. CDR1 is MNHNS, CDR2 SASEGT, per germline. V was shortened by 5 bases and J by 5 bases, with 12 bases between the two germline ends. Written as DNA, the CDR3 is TGTGCCAGCAGTCAGGGCAGGGCGACTGAAGCTTTCTTT. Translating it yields CASSQGRATEAFF.

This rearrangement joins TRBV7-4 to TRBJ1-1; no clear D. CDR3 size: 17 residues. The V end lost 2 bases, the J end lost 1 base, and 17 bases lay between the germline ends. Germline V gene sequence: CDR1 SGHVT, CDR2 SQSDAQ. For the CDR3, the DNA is TGTGCCAGCAGCTTACCCCTTTTCCAGCGACGGAACACTGAAGCTTTCTTT. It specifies CASSLPLFQRRNTEAFF.

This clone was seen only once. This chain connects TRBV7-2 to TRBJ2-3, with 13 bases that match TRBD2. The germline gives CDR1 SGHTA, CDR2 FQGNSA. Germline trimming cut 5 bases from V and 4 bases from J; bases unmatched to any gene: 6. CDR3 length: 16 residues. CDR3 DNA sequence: TGTGCCAGCAGCCCAAGGACTAGCGGGAGCTCAGATACGCAGTATTTT. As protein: CASSPRTSGSSDTQYF.

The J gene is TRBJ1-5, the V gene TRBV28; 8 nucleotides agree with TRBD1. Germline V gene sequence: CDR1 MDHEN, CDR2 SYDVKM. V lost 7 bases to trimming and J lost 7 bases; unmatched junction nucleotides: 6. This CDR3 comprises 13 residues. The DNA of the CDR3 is TGTGCCAGCAAGGACAGGGCGGGACAGCCCCAGCATTTT. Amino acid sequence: CASKDRAGQPQHF.

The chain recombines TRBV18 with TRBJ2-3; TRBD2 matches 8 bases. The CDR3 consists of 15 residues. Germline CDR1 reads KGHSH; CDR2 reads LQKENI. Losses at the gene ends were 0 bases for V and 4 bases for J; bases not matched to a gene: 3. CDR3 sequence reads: CASSPPQRESDTQYF. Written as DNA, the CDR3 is TGTGCCAGCTCACCACCCCAGCGGGAGTCAGATACGCAGTATTTT. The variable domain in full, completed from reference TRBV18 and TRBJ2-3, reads NAGVMQNPRHLVRRRGQEARLRCSPMKGHSHVYWYRQLPEEGLKFMVYLQKENIIDESGMPKERFSAEFPKEGPSILRIQQVVRGDSAAYFCASSPPQRESDTQYFGPGTRLTVL.

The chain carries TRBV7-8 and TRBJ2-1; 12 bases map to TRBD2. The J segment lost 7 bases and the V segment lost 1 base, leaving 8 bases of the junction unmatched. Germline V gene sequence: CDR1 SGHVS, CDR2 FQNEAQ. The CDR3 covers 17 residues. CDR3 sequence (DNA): TGTGCCAGCAGCTTAGTTAGGCTAGCGGGAGGGATAAATGAGCAGTTCTTC. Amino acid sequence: CASSLVRLAGGINEQFF.

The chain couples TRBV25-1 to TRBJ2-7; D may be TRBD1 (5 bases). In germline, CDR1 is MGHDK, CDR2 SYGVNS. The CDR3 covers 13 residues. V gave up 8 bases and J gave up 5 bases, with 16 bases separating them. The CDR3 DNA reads TGTGCCAGCCGGTCAGGGAATATCGACGAGCAGTACTTC. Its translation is CASRSGNIDEQYF.

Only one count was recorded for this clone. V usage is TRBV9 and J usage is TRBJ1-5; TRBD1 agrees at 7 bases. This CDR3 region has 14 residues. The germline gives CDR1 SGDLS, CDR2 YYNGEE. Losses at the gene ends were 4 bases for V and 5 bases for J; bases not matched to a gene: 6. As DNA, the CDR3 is TGTGCCAGCAGCTCCGGACAGGTTTATCAGCCCCAGCATTTT. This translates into CASSSGQVYQPQHF.

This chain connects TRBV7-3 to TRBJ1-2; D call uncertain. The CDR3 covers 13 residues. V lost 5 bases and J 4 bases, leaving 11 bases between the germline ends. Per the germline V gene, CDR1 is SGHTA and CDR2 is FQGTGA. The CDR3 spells CASSKETGYGYTF. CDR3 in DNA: TGTGCCAGCAGCAAGGAAACCGGCTATGGCTACACCTTC.

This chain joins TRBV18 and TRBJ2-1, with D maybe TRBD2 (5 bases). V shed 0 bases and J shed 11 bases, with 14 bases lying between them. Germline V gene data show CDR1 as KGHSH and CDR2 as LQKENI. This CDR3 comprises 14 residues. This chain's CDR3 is CASSPPAGHSQQFF. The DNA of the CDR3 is TGTGCCAGCTCACCACCGGCGGGTCATAGTCAGCAGTTCTTC.

The CDR3: CASSQAGGFGLQYF. CDR3 coding DNA: TGTGCCAGCAGCCAGGCAGGCGGGTTTGGCCTTCAGTACTTC. J is TRBJ2-4 and V is TRBV14; TRBD2 might be the D (5 bases). CDR1 is SGHDN and CDR2 is FVKESK in the germline V gene. Trimming removed 3 bases from V and 11 bases from J, with 17 bases in between. The CDR3 runs to 14 residues.

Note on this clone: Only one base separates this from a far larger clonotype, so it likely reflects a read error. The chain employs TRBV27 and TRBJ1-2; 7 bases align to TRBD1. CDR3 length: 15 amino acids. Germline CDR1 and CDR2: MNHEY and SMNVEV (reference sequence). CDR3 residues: CASSLSQGVGYGCTF. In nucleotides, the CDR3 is TGTGCCAGCAGTTTATCGCAGGGGGTGGGCTATGGCTGCACCTTC.

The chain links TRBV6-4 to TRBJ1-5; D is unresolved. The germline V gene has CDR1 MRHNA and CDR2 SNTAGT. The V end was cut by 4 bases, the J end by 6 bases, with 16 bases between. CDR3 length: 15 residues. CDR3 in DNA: TGTGCCAGCAGTGTGATAGCTGGGCTGGGTCAGCCCCAGCATTTT. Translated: CASSVIAGLGQPQHF.

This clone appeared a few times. The CDR3 sequence: CASSDNRGGVNVLTF. CDR3 coding DNA: TGTGCCAGCAGTGACAACCGGGGGGGTGTCAACGTCCTGACTTTC. The chain is built from TRBV6-4 and TRBJ2-6; 8 nucleotides align to TRBD2. V shed 2 bases, J shed 9 bases, and the junction held 6 bases outside the gene matches. CDR3 length: 15 amino acids. Germline V CDR1 and CDR2: MRHNA, SNTAGT.

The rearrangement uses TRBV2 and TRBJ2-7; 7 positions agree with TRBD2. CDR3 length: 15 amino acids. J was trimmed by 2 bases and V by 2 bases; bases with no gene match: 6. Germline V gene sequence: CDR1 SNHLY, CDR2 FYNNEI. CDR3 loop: CASSELGGRPYEQYF. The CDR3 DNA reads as TGTGCCAGCAGTGAATTAGGCGGGAGACCCTACGAGCAGTACTTC.

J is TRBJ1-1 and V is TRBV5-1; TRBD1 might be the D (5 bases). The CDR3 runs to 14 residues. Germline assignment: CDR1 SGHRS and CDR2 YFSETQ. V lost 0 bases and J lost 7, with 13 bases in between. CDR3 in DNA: TGCGCCAGCAGCTTGGTACGGGGCTCGAGTGAAGCTTTCTTT. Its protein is CASSLVRGSSEAFF.

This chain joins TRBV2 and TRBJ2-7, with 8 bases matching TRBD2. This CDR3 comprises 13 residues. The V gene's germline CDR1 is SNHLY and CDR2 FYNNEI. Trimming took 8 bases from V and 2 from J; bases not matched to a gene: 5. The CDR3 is CASFNGRAYEQYF. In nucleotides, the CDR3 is TGTGCCAGCTTTAACGGGAGGGCCTACGAGCAGTACTTC.

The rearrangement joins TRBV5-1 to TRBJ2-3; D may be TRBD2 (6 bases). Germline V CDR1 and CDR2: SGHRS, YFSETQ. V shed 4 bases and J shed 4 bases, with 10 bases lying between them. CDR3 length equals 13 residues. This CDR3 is CASSRGGPDTQYF. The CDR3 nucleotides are TGCGCCAGCAGCAGGGGAGGTCCAGATACGCAGTATTTT.

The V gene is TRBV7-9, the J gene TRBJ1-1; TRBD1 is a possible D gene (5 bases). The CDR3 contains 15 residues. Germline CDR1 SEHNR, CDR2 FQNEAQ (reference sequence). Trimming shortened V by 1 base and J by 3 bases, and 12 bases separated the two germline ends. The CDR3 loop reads CASSLVWGGHTEAFF. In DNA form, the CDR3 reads TGTGCCAGCAGCTTAGTTTGGGGGGGTCACACTGAAGCTTTCTTT. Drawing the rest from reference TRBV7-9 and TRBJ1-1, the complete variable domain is DTGVSQNPRHKITKRGQNVTFRCDPISEHNRLYWYRQTLGQGPEFLTYFQNEAQLEKSRLLSDRFSAERPKGSFSTLEIQRTEQGDSAMYLCASSLVWGGHTEAFFGQGTRLTVV.

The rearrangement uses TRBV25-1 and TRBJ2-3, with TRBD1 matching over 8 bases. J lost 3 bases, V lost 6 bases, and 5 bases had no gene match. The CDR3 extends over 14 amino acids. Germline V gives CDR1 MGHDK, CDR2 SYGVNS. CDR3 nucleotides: TGTGCCAGCAGCCGACAGGGGTCGACAGATACGCAGTATTTT. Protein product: CASSRQGSTDTQYF.

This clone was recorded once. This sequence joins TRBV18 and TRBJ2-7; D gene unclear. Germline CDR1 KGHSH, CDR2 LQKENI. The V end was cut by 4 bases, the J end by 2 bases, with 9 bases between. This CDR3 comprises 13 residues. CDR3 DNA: TGTGCCAGCTCACAGGGTTCCACCTACGAGCAGTACTTC. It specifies CASSQGSTYEQYF.